The source of this TCR beta chain is a study of cytomegalovirus exposure and HLA in healthy donors. This CDR3 spans 14 amino acids. V lost 11 bases, J lost 2 bases, and 15 bases lay in between. Germline V gene lookup returns CDR1 SEHNR and CDR2 FQNEAQ (reference sequence). In the PCR, 60 Vbeta and 13 Jbeta primers were used. The method was immunoSEQ multiplex PCR; TCRdb's version includes in-frame clones alone and lacks a portion of them. The sample includes 150,000 to 200,000 clones, 82% of them seen just once. Regarding the study as a whole: Despite most TCR sequences being rare, some public TCRs occurred in many donors. Only CMV serostatus was available as immune exposure information.

Points on this clone: The antigen remains undetermined.

Donors in the study were healthy people who gave bone marrow. The receptor was derived from a man in his forties in good health and CMV-seronegative. This chain uses TRBV7-9 with TRBJ2-2; TRBD1 might be the D (6 bases). The sequenced sample consisted of PBMCs. CDR3 residues: CASPGHLNTGELFF. The DNA of the CDR3 is TGTGCCTCCCCGGGACACCTTAACACCGGGGAGCTGTTTTTT.